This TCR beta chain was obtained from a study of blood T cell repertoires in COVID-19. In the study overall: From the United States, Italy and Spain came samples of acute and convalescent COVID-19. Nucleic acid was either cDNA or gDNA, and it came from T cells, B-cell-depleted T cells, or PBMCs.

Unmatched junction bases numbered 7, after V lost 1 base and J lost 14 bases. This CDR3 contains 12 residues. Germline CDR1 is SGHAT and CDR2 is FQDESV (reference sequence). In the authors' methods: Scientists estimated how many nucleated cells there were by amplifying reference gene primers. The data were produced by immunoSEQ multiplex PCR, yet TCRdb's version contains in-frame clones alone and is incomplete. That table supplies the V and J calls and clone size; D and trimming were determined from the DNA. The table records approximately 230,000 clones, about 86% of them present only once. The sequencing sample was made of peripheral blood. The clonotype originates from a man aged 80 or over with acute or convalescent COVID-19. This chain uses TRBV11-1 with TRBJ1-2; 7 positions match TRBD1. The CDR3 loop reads CASSLGQGVLTF. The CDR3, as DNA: TGTGCCAGCAGCTTAGGACAGGGCGTGCTGACCTTC.